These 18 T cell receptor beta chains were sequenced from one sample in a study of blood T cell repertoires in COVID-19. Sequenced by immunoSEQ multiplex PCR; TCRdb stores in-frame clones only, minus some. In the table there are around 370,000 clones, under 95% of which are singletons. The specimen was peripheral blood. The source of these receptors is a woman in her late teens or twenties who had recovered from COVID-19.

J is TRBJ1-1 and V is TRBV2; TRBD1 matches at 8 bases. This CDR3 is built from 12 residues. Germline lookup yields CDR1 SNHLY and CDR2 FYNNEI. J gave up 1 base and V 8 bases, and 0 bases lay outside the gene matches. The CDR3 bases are TGTGCCAGCGGGACAGGGAACACTGAAGCTTTCTTT. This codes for CASGTGNTEAFF.

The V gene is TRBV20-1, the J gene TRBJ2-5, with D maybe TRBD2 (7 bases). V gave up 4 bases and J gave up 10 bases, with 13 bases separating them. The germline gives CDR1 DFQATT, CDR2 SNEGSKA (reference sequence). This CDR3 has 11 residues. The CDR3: CSAKRDTNQYF. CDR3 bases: TGCAGTGCTAAGCGGGACACGAACCAGTACTTC.

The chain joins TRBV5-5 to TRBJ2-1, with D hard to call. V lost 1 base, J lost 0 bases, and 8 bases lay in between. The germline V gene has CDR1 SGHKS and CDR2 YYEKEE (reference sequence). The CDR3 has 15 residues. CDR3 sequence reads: CASSLYLSSYNEQFF. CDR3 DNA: TGTGCCAGCAGCTTGTACTTAAGCTCCTACAATGAGCAGTTCTTC.

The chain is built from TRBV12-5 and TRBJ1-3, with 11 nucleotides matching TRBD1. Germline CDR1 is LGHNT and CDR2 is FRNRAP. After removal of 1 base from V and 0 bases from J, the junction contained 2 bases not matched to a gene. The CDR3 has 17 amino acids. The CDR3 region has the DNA TGTGCTAGTGGTTTGGGGACAGGGGGCCTCTCTGGAAACACCATATATTTT. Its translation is CASGLGTGGLSGNTIYF.

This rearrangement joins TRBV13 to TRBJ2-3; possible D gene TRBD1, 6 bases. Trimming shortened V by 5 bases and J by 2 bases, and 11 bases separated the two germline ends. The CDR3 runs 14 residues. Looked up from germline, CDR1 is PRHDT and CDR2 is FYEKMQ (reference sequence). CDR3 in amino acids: CASSTGTYTDTQYF. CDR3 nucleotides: TGTGCCAGCAGCACCGGGACATACACAGATACGCAGTATTTT. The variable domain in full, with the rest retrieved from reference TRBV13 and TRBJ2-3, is AAGVIQSPRHLIKEKRETATLKCYPIPRHDTVYWYQQGPGQDPQFLISFYEKMQSDKGSIPDRFSAQQFSDYHSELNMSSLELGDSALYFCASSTGTYTDTQYFGPGTRLTVL.

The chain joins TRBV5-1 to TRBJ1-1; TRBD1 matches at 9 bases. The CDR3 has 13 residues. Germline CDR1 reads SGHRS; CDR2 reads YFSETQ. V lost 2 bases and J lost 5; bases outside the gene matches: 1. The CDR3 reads CASSFDRGTEAFF. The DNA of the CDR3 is TGCGCCAGCAGCTTTGACAGGGGGACTGAAGCTTTCTTT.

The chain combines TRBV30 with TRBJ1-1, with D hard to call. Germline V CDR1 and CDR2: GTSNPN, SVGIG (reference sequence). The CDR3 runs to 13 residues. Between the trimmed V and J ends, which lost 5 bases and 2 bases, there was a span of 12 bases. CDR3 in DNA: TGTGCCTGGTGGGGAGACATTAACACTGAAGCTTTCTTT. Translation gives CAWWGDINTEAFF.

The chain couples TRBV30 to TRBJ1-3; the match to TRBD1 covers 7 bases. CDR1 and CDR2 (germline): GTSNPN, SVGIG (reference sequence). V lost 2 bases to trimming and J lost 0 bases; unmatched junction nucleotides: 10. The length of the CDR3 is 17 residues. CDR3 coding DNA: TGTGCCTGGAGTATTACAGCGACAGGGCGCTCTGGAAACACCATATATTTT. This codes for CAWSITATGRSGNTIYF. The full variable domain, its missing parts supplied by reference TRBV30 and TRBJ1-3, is SQTIHQWPATLVQPVGSPLSLECTVEGTSNPNLYWYRQAAGRGLQLLFYSVGIGQISSEVPQNLSASRPQDRQFILSSKKLLLSDSGFYLCAWSITATGRSGNTIYFGEGSWLTVV.

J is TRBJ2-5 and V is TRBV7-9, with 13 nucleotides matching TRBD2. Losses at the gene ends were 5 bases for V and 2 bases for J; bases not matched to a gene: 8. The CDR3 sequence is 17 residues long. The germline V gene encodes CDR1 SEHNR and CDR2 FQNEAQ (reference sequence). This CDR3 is CASSPGLAGILQETQYF. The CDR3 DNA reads TGTGCCAGCAGCCCGGGACTAGCGGGAATTCTTCAAGAGACCCAGTACTTC.

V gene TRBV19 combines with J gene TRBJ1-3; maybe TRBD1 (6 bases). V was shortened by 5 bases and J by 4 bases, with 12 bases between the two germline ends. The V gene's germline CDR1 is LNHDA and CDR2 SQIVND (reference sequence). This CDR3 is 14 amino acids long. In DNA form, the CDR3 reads TGTGCCAGTAGTCAACAGGGATCGGGAAACACCATATATTTT. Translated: CASSQQGSGNTIYF.

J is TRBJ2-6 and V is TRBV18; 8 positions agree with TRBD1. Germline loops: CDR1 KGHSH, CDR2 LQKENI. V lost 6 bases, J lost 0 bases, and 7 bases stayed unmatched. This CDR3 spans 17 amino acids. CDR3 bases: TGTGCCAGCTCCACCGGACAGGGAAACTCTGGGGCCAACGTCCTGACTTTC. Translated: CASSTGQGNSGANVLTF.

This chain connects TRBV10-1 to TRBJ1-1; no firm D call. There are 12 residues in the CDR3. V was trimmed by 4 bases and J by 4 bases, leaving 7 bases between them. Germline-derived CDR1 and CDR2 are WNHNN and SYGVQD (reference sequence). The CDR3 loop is CASSGGGTEAFF. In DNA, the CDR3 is TGCGCCAGCAGTGGTGGAGGCACTGAAGCTTTCTTT.

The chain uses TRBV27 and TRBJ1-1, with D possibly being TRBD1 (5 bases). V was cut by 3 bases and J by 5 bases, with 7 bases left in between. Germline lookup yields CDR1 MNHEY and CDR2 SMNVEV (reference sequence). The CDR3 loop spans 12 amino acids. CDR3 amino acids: CASSLEGTEAFF. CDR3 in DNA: TGTGCCAGCAGTTTGGAGGGGACTGAAGCTTTCTTT.

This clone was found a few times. The CDR3 spells CASSMRGGAPDQPQHF. CDR3 DNA sequence: TGTGCCAGTAGTATGAGGGGGGGGGCGCCTGATCAGCCCCAGCATTTT. The V and J genes are TRBV19 and TRBJ1-5; D is perhaps TRBD1 (6 bases). The CDR3 totals 16 residues. The germline V gene encodes CDR1 LNHDA and CDR2 SQIVND (reference sequence). V was shortened by 3 bases and J by 5 bases, with 17 bases between the two germline ends.

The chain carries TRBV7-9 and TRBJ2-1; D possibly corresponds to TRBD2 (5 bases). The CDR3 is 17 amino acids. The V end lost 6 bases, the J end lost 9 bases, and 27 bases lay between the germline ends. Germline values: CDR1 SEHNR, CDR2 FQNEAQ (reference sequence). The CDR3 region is CASRYQRAGAGRGEQFF. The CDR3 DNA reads TGTGCCAGCAGGTATCAGCGTGCGGGCGCAGGCCGCGGTGAGCAGTTCTTC.

The CDR3 DNA sequence: TGTGCCAGCAGCCGTAATCCGGGACTAGCGGGAGACACCGGGGAGCTGTTTTTT. This encodes CASSRNPGLAGDTGELFF. V gene TRBV11-3 combines with J gene TRBJ2-2; 14 nucleotides match TRBD2. The CDR3 loop spans 18 amino acids. The V gene's germline CDR1 is SGHNT and CDR2 YENEEA. Unmatched junction bases numbered 8, after V lost 5 bases and J lost 3 bases.

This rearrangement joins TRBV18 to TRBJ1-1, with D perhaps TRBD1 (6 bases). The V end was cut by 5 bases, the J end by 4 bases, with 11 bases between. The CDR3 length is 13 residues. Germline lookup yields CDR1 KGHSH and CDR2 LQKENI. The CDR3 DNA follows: TGTGCCAGCTCAGAGAAAGGGGGCACTGAAGCTTTCTTT. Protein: CASSEKGGTEAFF.

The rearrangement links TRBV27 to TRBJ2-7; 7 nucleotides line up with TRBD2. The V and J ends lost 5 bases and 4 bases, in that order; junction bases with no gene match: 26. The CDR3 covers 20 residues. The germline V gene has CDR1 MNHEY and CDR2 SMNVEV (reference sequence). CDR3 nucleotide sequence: TGTGCCAGCAGTCCCAAACGTGCCTCAGCTAGCGGAGAAAACCTTTACGAGCAGTACGTC. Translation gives CASSPKRASASGENLYEQYV.